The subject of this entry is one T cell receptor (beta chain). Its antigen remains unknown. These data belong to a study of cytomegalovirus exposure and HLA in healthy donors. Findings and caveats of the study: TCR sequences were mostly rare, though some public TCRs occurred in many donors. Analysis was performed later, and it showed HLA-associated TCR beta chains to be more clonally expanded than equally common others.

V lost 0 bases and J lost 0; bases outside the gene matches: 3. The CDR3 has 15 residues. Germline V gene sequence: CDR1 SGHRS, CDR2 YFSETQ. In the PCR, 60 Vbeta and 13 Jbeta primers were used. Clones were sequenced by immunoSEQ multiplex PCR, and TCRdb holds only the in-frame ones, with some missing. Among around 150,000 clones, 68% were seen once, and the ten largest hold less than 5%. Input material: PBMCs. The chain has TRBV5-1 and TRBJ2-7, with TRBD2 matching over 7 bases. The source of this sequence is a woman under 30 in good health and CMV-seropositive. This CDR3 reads CASSLEAGDSYEQYF. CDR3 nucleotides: TGCGCCAGCAGCTTGGAGGCGGGGGACTCCTACGAGCAGTACTTC.